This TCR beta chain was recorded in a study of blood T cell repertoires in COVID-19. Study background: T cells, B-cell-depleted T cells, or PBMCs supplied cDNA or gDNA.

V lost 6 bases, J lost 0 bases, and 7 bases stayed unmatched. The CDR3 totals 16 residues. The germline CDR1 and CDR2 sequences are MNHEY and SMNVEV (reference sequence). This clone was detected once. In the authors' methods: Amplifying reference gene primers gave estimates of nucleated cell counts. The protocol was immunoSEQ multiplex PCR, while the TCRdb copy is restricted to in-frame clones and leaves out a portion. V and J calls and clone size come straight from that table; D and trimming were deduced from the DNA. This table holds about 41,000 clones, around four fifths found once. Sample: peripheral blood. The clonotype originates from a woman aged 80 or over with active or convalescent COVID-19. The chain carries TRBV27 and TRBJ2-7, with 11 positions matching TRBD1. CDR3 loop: CASSLGQGANSYEQYF. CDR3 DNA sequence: TGTGCCAGCAGCTTAGGACAGGGGGCAAACTCCTACGAGCAGTACTTC.